This is a list of T cell receptor beta chains from one sample in a study of cytomegalovirus exposure and HLA in healthy donors. Sequencing used immunoSEQ multiplex PCR; TCRdb keeps in-frame clones, though not all of them. The top ten hold roughly 2.8% of the sample, which has approximately 140,000 clones, under 80% seen once. Sequenced input: PBMCs. Source of these receptors: a male donor in good health and CMV-seronegative. The CDR3 runs from the conserved cysteine through the conserved F or W. D genes are given only for firm matches. Size values are once, few and many counts, or a class for expanded clones, and some rows have none.

>TRBV4-3|NA|TRBJ1-5|NA
TGCGCCAGCAGCCAAGACCGGCGGCAGCCCCAGCATTTT
CASSQDRRQPQHF
>TRBV27|few|TRBJ1-1|TRBD1
TGTGCCAGCAGTTTGGACAGGGGCCGGGCCGGTGAAGCTTTCTTT
CASSLDRGRAGEAFF
>TRBV27|NA|TRBJ1-1|TRBD1
TGTGCCTGCCAAACAGGGGGGAACACTGAAGCTTTCTTT
CACQTGGNTEAFF
>TRBV29-1|once|TRBJ1-2|TRBD1
TGCAGCGTCCCGGACAGGGCGAACTATGGCTACACCTTC
CSVPDRANYGYTF
>TRBV6-4|NA|TRBJ1-2|TRBD1
TGTGCCAGCAGTGACTCGAAGACAGGGGGCTATGGCTACACCTTC
CASSDSKTGGYGYTF
>TRBV7-6|NA|TRBJ1-1|NA
TGTGCCAGCAGCCCGCCCGGACAGTACACTGAAGCTTTCTTT
CASSPPGQYTEAFF
>TRBV29-1|few|TRBJ1-2|NA
TGCAGCGTCCCGGGGCCAGGGGAGGGCTACACCTTC
CSVPGPGEGYTF
>TRBV5-1|NA|TRBJ1-2|NA
TGCGCCAGCAGCTTGGAAGGGGATTCCTATGGCTACACCTTC
CASSLEGDSYGYTF
>TRBV5-1|few|TRBJ1-1|NA
TGCGCCAGCAGCTTGGTACGGTTGAACACTGAAGCTTTCTTT
CASSLVRLNTEAFF
>TRBV6-1|NA|TRBJ2-7|TRBD1
TGTGCCAGCAGCGAGACAGGGCTACGCTACGAGCAGTACTTC
CASSETGLRYEQYF
>TRBV27|NA|TRBJ2-2|NA
TGTGCCAGCAGTTTCTCCCCGACCGGGGAGCTGTTTTTT
CASSFSPTGELFF
>TRBV4-3|once|TRBJ2-7|NA
TGCGCCAGCAGCCAAGATGTCGGGGTGAGGGAGTACTTC
CASSQDVGVREYF
>TRBV14|NA|TRBJ2-2|TRBD2
TGTGCCAGCAGCCAAAACAGCGGTACTAGCGGGGGATTTGGGCTGTTTTTT
CASSQNSGTSGGFGLFF
>TRBV5-1|once|TRBJ1-1|TRBD1
TGCGCCAGCAGCATCTCCGGACAGGGATCGGGTTTCACGAACACTGAAGCTTTCTTT
CASSISGQGSGFTNTEAFF
>TRBV7-3|few|TRBJ2-3|TRBD2
TGTGCCAGCAGCTTAAGATCCGGGGGGGTAGGTACGCAGTATTTT
CASSLRSGGVGTQYF
>TRBV18|NA|TRBJ2-2|NA
TGTGCCAGCGACGCCGGTACAGGGATTTTCGCGGAGCTGTTTTTT
CASDAGTGIFAELFF
>TRBV4-1|NA|TRBJ2-7|TRBD1
TGCGCCAGCAGCCGGCCAGGGGGCTCCTACGAGCAGTACTTC
CASSRPGGSYEQYF
>TRBV4-2|NA|TRBJ2-7|TRBD1
TGTGCCAGCAGCCAAGTCGTAGGACAGGGGAAAGCGGGAAGCTCCTACGAGCAGTACTTC
CASSQVVGQGKAGSSYEQYF
>TRBV5-1|NA|TRBJ2-7|TRBD1
TGCGCCAGCAGCCACACAACAGGGGGCAACTACGAGCAGTACTTC
CASSHTTGGNYEQYF
>TRBV11-2|NA|TRBJ2-7|TRBD1
TGTGCCAGCAGCCCCATCAAACGGGACAGGGGGTACGAGCAGTACTTC
CASSPIKRDRGYEQYF
>TRBV9|once|TRBJ1-6|NA
TGTGCCAGCAGCGCTTTCGGGGGGGGCTCCAATTCACCCCTCCACTTT
CASSAFGGGSNSPLHF
>TRBV4-3|NA|TRBJ1-1|TRBD1
TGCGCCAGCAGCCAAAATCAGGGGGTCACTGAAGCTTTCTTT
CASSQNQGVTEAFF
>TRBV27|NA|TRBJ1-1|NA
TGTGCCAGCAGTTTATCGGGCAGACTGAACACTGAAGCTTTCTTT
CASSLSGRLNTEAFF
>TRBV7-6|NA|TRBJ2-7|TRBD2
TGTGCCAGCAGCTTACTAGCGGGAGGGCCGGACGAGCAGTACTTC
CASSLLAGGPDEQYF
>TRBV5-4|NA|TRBJ2-7|NA
TGTGCCAGCAGCCTCCGTTCGGCACCCTCGGGCGAGCAGTACTTC
CASSLRSAPSGEQYF
>TRBV7-9|NA|TRBJ1-1|NA
TGTGCCAGCAGCTTAGCGTGGGGGGGGCGCCCCCTCTTT
CASSLAWGGRPLF
>TRBV6-6|NA|TRBJ2-1|TRBD2
TGTGCCAGCAGCGGGGGGGCCCTAGCGGCCTACAATGAGCAGTTCTTC
CASSGGALAAYNEQFF
>TRBV30|once|TRBJ1-3|NA
TGTGCCTGGAGTTCAGTCTCTGGAAACACCATATATTTT
CAWSSVSGNTIYF
>TRBV5-4|NA|TRBJ1-2|TRBD1
TGTGCCAGCAGGTTCTCCGACGGGACAGGGGGCGCGGGGGGATACACCTTC
CASRFSDGTGGAGGYTF
>TRBV18|few|TRBJ2-7|NA
TGTGCCAGCTCACAGGACAGAAACTACGAGCAGTACTTC
CASSQDRNYEQYF
>TRBV2|NA|TRBJ2-7|NA
TGTGCCAGCAAGAAGGAGGGACAGACCTACGAGCAGTACTTC
CASKKEGQTYEQYF
>TRBV27|NA|TRBJ2-7|TRBD1
TGTGCCAGCAGTTTTACAGGGGCCGAGCAGTACTTC
CASSFTGAEQYF